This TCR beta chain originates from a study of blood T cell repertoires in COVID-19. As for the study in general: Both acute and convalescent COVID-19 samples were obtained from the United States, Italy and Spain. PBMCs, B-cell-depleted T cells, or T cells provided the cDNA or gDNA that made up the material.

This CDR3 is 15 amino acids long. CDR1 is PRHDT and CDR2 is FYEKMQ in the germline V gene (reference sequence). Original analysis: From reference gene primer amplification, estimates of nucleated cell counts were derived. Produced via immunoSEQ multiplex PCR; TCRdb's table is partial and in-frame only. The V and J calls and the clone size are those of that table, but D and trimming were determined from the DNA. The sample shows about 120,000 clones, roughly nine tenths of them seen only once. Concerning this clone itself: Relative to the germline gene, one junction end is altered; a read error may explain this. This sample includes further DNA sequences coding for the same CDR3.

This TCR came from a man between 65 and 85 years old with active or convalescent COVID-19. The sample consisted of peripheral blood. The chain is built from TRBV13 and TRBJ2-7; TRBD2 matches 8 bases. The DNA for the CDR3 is TGCGCCCCCCGGGCCGGGGGGGGGTTAACCTACGAGCAGTACTTC. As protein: CAPRAGGGLTYEQYF.